The 3 T cell receptor beta chains below were found in one sample sequenced in a study of OX40 agonist ivuxolimab in advanced cancers. The data were produced by immunoSEQ multiplex PCR, yet TCRdb's version contains in-frame clones alone and is incomplete. The sample consists of tens of thousands of clones, 80% to 90% of them appearing once. This material consisted of CD4+ or CD8+ T cells sorted from blood, taken in a trial of the OX40 agonist ivuxolimab. These receptors all come from an adult with an advanced solid tumor such as melanoma, head and neck, liver or kidney cancer.

CDR3 sequence reads: CASSQEVGRTNEKLFF. DNA of the CDR3: TGCGCCAGCAGCCAAGAAGTCGGCAGGACTAATGAAAAACTGTTTTTT. V gene TRBV4-1 combines with J gene TRBJ1-4; D remains unclear. Germline V gene data show CDR1 as MGHRA and CDR2 as YSYEKL. The CDR3 is 16 residues long. Trimming took off 0 bases at V and 2 bases at J, with 10 bases between the two ends.

V is TRBV2 and J is TRBJ2-7; D might be TRBD2 (5 bases). V lost 5 bases and J 3 bases, leaving 11 bases between the germline ends. CDR1 and CDR2 from the germline V gene are SNHLY and FYNNEI. The CDR3 consists of 13 residues. CDR3 region: CASSPYGDYEQYF. The DNA for the CDR3 is TGTGCCAGCAGTCCGTACGGGGACTACGAGCAGTACTTC.

This chain connects TRBV2 to TRBJ1-2, with no clear D. Germline CDR1 and CDR2: SNHLY and FYNNEI. The CDR3 is 15 amino acids. V was trimmed by 3 bases and J by 0 bases, leaving 11 bases between them. The CDR3 loop is CASSEYGLANYGYTF. The DNA of the CDR3 is TGTGCCAGCAGTGAGTACGGCCTCGCTAACTATGGCTACACCTTC.